This T cell receptor beta chain was captured by sequencing in a study of cytomegalovirus exposure and HLA in healthy donors. The wider study: Around 200 million T cells yielded around 100 million unique TCR beta sequences, as an earlier analysis found. Study-wide results and limits: Later analysis demonstrated an association between a missense DCLRE1C variant and TCR beta V- and J-gene trimming. Later analysis suggested most CMV-associated TCR beta chains were HLA-restricted. With DRB1 most and HLA-C fewest, TCR association rates differed between HLA loci in a later analysis.

On this clone itself: The antigen remains unidentified.

Primers for the PCR totalled 60 Vbeta and 13 Jbeta. Produced via immunoSEQ multiplex PCR; TCRdb's table is partial and in-frame only. The table has 150,000 to 200,000 clones, 75% to 90% seen once. The ends were cut back, 6 bases at V and 0 bases at J, with 8 bases in the middle. The CDR3 runs 13 residues. Germline CDR1 ENHRY, CDR2 SYGVKD. Sample: PBMCs. This sequence was found in a man in his fifties in good health and CMV-seropositive. This chain connects TRBV10-3 to TRBJ1-1; D gene unclear. The CDR3 DNA follows: TGTGCCATCAGGAGGGAGATGAACACTGAAGCTTTCTTT. It codes for CAIRREMNTEAFF.